This T cell receptor (beta chain) was found in a study of shared clonotypes between healthy human individuals. Study context: Three plates each covered CD4 naive and memory; CD8 naive two, CD8 memory one. General observations from the study: An expected dependence of interdonor clonotype sharing on sequencing depth was noted.

To note about this clone: Its antigen remains unknown.

CD4+ cells underwent separation, giving CD45RA+ naive and CD45RA-negative memory subsets. Produced via immunoSEQ multiplex PCR; TCRdb's table is partial and in-frame only. The sample lists millions of clones, approximately 93% seen once, with about 0.39% in the top ten. CDR3 length equals 16 residues. V was shortened by 4 bases and J by 0 bases, with 14 bases between the two germline ends. From germline, CDR1 is SGHRS and CDR2 YFSETQ. The TCR originated in a man aged 18 to 30 in good health. Some clones in this sample may be carry-over from other donors' samples. Specimen: naive CD4+ T cells from PBMCs. As to subset: CD45RA+ positively selected. The genes are TRBV5-1 and TRBJ2-1; D ambiguous. The CDR3 spells CASSPGPHHSYNEQFF. The DNA for the CDR3 is TGCGCCAGCAGCCCCGGTCCCCACCACTCCTACAATGAGCAGTTCTTC.